This record covers a single TCR beta chain. As yet, its antigen is unknown. The CDR3 runs 14 residues. Germline-derived CDR1 and CDR2 are SGHDT and YYEEEE. The V gene end was trimmed by 1 base and the J gene end by 4 bases; junction bases not matched to a gene: 2. The data belong to a study of cytomegalovirus exposure and HLA in healthy donors. The study's findings and limits: Researchers counted 164 TCR beta chains as cytomegalovirus-associated.

In the PCR, 60 Vbeta and 13 Jbeta primers were used. Only in-frame clones appear in the TCRdb table, and some are missing; sequencing was by immunoSEQ multiplex PCR. This table holds approximately 220,000 clones, about 81% found once. J is TRBJ2-1 and V is TRBV5-6; 7 nucleotides line up with TRBD2. Material: PBMCs. The sequence was obtained from a man aged 40-49 years in good health and CMV-seropositive. DNA for the CDR3: TGTGCCAGCAGCTTGTCTAGCGGATACAATGAGCAGTTCTTC. Its translation: CASSLSSGYNEQFF.